The 11 T cell receptor beta chains below were found in one sample sequenced in a study of blood T cell repertoires in COVID-19. Assay used: immunoSEQ multiplex PCR; TCRdb lists only in-frame clones, some missing. There are about 120,000 clones in the sample; 70% to 80% occur only once, and under 10% lies in the top ten. The sample was peripheral blood. The source of these receptors is an older woman with acute or convalescent COVID-19.

This clone occurred a few times. V is TRBV7-9 and J is TRBJ1-4, with a possible D match to TRBD1 (6 bases). CDR3 length: 19 amino acids. Germline V CDR1 and CDR2: SEHNR, FQNEAQ (reference sequence). V lost 5 bases and J 0 bases, leaving 22 bases between the germline ends. CDR3 DNA: TGTGCCAGCAGCCTCTTAGCCCCAGGGGCATCGGCAACTAATGAAAAACTGTTTTTT. Its translation: CASSLLAPGASATNEKLFF. Together with reference TRBV7-9 and TRBJ1-4, the CDR3 gives the full variable domain: DTGVSQNPRHKITKRGQNVTFRCDPISEHNRLYWYRQTLGQGPEFLTYFQNEAQLEKSRLLSDRFSAERPKGSFSTLEIQRTEQGDSAMYLCASSLLAPGASATNEKLFFGSGTQLSVL.

The chain is built from TRBV9 and TRBJ1-2; 10 nucleotides align to TRBD1. V gave up 4 bases and J gave up 4 bases; unmatched junction bases: 7. CDR3 length: 15 residues. Looked up from germline, CDR1 is SGDLS and CDR2 is YYNGEE. The CDR3: CASSTRTGGIYGYTF. The CDR3 bases are TGTGCCAGCAGCACCCGGACAGGGGGAATCTATGGCTACACCTTC.

The chain couples TRBV6-2 or TRBV6-3 to TRBJ1-6; D remains ambiguous. There are 15 residues in the CDR3. Germline CDR1 is MNHEY and CDR2 is SVGEGT. Trimming left V 6 bases short and J 4 bases short, with 13 bases between. The CDR3 sequence is CASSPDTAYNSPLHF. For the CDR3, the DNA is TGTGCCAGCAGCCCTGACACAGCTTATAATTCACCCCTCCACTTT.

This clone was seen a few times. This chain links TRBV7-9 with TRBJ2-3, with 7 bases matching TRBD1. There are 14 residues in the CDR3. Trimming took 8 bases from V and 5 from J; bases not matched to a gene: 10. Looked up from germline, CDR1 is SEHNR and CDR2 is FQNEAQ (reference sequence). The CDR3 spells CASVKRAGGDTQYF. The CDR3 region has the DNA TGTGCCAGCGTTAAGAGGGCAGGGGGAGATACGCAGTATTTT.

The chain has TRBV5-1 and TRBJ1-2; 9 bases line up with TRBD1. Germline V gene lookup returns CDR1 SGHRS and CDR2 YFSETQ. This CDR3 spans 13 amino acids. V gave up 3 bases and J gave up 5 bases; unmatched junction bases: 2. This CDR3 is CASSWTGEYGYTF. The CDR3 DNA follows: TGCGCCAGCAGCTGGACAGGGGAATATGGCTACACCTTC.

This clone appeared once. The chain is built from TRBV2 and TRBJ1-3; 9 nucleotides match TRBD1. The length of the CDR3 is 15 residues. The germline gives CDR1 SNHLY, CDR2 FYNNEI. With V trimmed by 7 bases and J by 4 bases, 8 bases remained unmatched. The DNA of the CDR3 is TGTGCCAGCACGCGGGTGACAGGGGGGGGAAACACCATATATTTT. Translated: CASTRVTGGGNTIYF.

CDR3 nucleotides: TGTGCCTGGAGTGTGGATAGATCTAGGGGGACCTCTAGGAATTCACCCCTCCACTTT. Its translation: CAWSVDRSRGTSRNSPLHF. This chain links TRBV30 with TRBJ1-6, with a tentative D call TRBD1 (6 bases). CDR1 GTSNPN and CDR2 SVGIG come from the germline V gene (reference sequence). The CDR3 length is 19 residues. V dropped 0 bases and J dropped 7 bases, with 25 bases sitting between them.

This clone was observed at least ten times. Other nucleotide sequences in the sample specify the same CDR3. This chain uses TRBV5-1 with TRBJ2-7, with 7 bases matching TRBD1. This CDR3 spans 14 amino acids. In germline, CDR1 is SGHRS, CDR2 YFSETQ. V shed 2 bases, J shed 2 bases, and the junction held 4 bases outside the gene matches. The CDR3 nucleotides are TGCGCCAGCAGCTTAGATCAGGGGGCCTACGAGCAGTACTTC. Amino acid sequence: CASSLDQGAYEQYF. Complete variable domain (other parts from reference TRBV5-1 and TRBJ2-7): KAGVTQTPRYLIKTRGQQVTLSCSPISGHRSVSWYQQTPGQGLQFLFEYFSETQRNKGNFPGRFSGRQFSNSRSEMNVSTLELGDSALYLCASSLDQGAYEQYFGPGTRLTVT.

The chain uses TRBV3-1 (or the pseudogene TRBV3-2) and TRBJ1-1; D is undetermined. Trimming left V 1 base short and J 4 bases short, with 10 bases between. The CDR3 totals 14 residues. Per germline, CDR1 LGHDT and CDR2 YNNKEL (reference sequence). The CDR3 DNA is TGTGCCAGCAGCCAAGGAACAGTCGTCACTGAAGCTTTCTTT. This sequence encodes CASSQGTVVTEAFF.

The table lists this clone with a count of one. This chain joins TRBV7-4 and TRBJ1-1; 7 bases match TRBD1. Germline lookup yields CDR1 SGHVT and CDR2 SQSDAQ. The CDR3 has 14 amino acids. Here the CDR3 DNA reads TGTGCTACCAGGCTGGGGACAGCCAACCGAGGGGCTTTCTTT. Encoded protein: CATRLGTANRGAFF.

This clone was found a few times. The chain links TRBV5-4 to TRBJ1-4; D uncertain. CDR3 length: 14 amino acids. Germline V CDR1 and CDR2: SGHNT, YYREEE (reference sequence). V lost 4 bases and J 0 bases, leaving 7 bases between the germline ends. DNA for the CDR3: TGTGCCAGCAGCAGCACCGCAACTAATGAAAAACTGTTTTTT. It yields the protein CASSSTATNEKLFF. The full variable domain, in which reference TRBV5-4 and TRBJ1-4 provide the parts outside the CDR3, is ETGVTQSPTHLIKTRGQQVTLRCSSQSGHNTVSWYQQALGQGPQFIFQYYREEENGRGNFPPRFSGLQFPNYSSELNVNALELDDSALYLCASSSTATNEKLFFGSGTQLSVL.